This T cell receptor beta chain was obtained from a study of blood T cell repertoires in COVID-19 (dated by TCRdb to about 2020). In the study overall: Samples from collaborators originated in the United States, Italy and Spain and spanned both the acute and convalescent phases of COVID-19. Nearly every sample came with metadata listing a de-identified subject ID, COVID-19 status, age in years and sex. Where HLA class I and class II types were available, the types were taken from metadata supplied by the sample provider, not from assay-based typing. The repertoires were made available in a free public database intended to serve as a resource for research on the immune response to SARS-CoV-2. The samples were drawn from the first 160 participants of the ongoing ImmuneRACE study and from under 1,500 subjects provided by 6 global collaborators. The prospective study material was composed of cDNA or gDNA derived from T cells, B-cell-depleted T cells, or PBMCs. Subjects who had been exposed to COVID-19, were actively infected with it, or had recovered from it provided the deeply sampled blood TCRbeta repertoires that made up the dataset. Broad study findings and their caveats: Clinical and demographic metadata were provided uncurated, with the amount varying by source and participant.

To note about this clone: What antigen it recognizes has not been identified. Base-call qualities are not available, and no considerably larger clone is one nucleotide away.

In the prospective study, participants were about 18 to 100 years old, resided in about two dozen geographic areas of the United States, and were enrolled through a virtual design. To assign participants to cohorts, the prospective study relied on clinical history that participants themselves reported in a screening survey and a study questionnaire. Exposed participants were defined as having been in contact with someone with a PCR-confirmed or clinician-diagnosed COVID-19 case within 2 weeks of study entry. Each participant in the prospective study had whole blood, serum and a nasopharyngeal or oropharyngeal swab collected by mobile phlebotomists. Participants in the prospective study had the option to provide additional blood draws and questionnaires over a roughly 2-month period. Prospective study blood samples were shipped either frozen or at room temperature before DNA extraction. The V and J ends are trimmed by 1 base and 3 bases, leaving 6 bases between them. From a lookup of the germline V gene, CDR1 and CDR2 are MNHNS and SASEGT. The CDR3 measures 13 amino acids from cysteine to phenylalanine. CDR3 DNA only is kept here, 39 bases in frame from base 1.

The immunoSEQ Assay, a bias-controlled multiplex PCR, was used to amplify TCRbeta CDR3 regions from genomic DNA. The study's own analysis went as follows. The number of nucleated cells in each sample was estimated from the amplification of reference gene primers within the assay. Sequence reads were collapsed and filtered to measure the absolute abundance of every unique TCRbeta CDR3 rearrangement. Productive Simpson clonality was computed per sample as the square root of Simpson's diversity index over productive rearrangements. TCRdb stores this immuneACCESS table with in-frame sequences only. Part of the clones is absent; in the studies checked, under half of the shortfall reflects unresolved V genes, and no reason is known for the rest. That table gives V, J and clone size, and the DNA gave D and trimming. The sample data list roughly 400,000 clones, and nearly 90% of these were observed just once. Together, the top ten hold about 1.5% of the sample.

This clonotype originated in a woman aged 18-35 years who had been exposed to COVID-19. The receptor chain draws on TRBV6-1 and TRBJ1-1, with the D gene too uncertain to name. The sequenced sample consisted of PBMCs or T cells enriched from blood (not recorded which). The CDR3 here reads CASSEDYDTEAFF. The DNA sequence follows: TGTGCCAGCAGTGAAGACTATGACACTGAAGCTTTCTTT.